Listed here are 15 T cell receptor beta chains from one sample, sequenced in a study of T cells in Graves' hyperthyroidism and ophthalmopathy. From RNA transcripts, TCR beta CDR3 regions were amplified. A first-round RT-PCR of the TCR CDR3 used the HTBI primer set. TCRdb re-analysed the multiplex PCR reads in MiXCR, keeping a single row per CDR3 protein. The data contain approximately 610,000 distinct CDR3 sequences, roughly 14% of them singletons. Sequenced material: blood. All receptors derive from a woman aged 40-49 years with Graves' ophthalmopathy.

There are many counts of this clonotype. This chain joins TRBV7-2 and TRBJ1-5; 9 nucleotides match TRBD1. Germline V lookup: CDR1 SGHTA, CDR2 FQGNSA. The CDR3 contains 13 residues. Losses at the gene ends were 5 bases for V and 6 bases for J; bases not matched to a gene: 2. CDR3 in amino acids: CASSPGQGQPQHF. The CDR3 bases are TGTGCCAGCAGCCCGGGACAGGGTCAGCCCCAGCATTTT.

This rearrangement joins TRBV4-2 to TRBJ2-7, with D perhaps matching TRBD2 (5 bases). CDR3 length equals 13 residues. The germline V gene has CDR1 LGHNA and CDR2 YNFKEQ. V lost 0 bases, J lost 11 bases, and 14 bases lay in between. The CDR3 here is CASSQEIQEAEYF. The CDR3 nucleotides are TGTGCCAGCAGCCAAGAAATCCAGGAGGCGGAGTACTTC.

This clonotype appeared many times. The CDR3 region is CASSSGLAGAQYF. CDR3 in DNA: TGTGCCAGCAGCTCAGGACTAGCGGGAGCCCAGTACTTC. J is TRBJ2-5 and V is TRBV7-2, with 13 bases matching TRBD2. The CDR3 has 13 amino acids. J lost 9 bases, V lost 4 bases, and 2 bases had no gene match. Germline V gene sequence: CDR1 SGHTA, CDR2 FQGNSA. The full variable domain, in which reference TRBV7-2 and TRBJ2-5 provide the parts outside the CDR3, is GAGVSQSPSNKVTEKGKDVELRCDPISGHTALYWYRQSLGQGLEFLIYFQGNSAPDKSGLPSDRFSAERTGGSVSTLTIQRTQQEDSAVYLCASSSGLAGAQYFGPGTRLLVL.

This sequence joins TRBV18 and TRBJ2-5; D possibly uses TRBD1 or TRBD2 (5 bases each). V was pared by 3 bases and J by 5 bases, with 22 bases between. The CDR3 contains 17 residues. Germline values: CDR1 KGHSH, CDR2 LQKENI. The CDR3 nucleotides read TGTGCCAGCTCACCGCTTCCTATCGGGACGGGCGGTGAGACCCAGTACTTC. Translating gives CASSPLPIGTGGETQYF.

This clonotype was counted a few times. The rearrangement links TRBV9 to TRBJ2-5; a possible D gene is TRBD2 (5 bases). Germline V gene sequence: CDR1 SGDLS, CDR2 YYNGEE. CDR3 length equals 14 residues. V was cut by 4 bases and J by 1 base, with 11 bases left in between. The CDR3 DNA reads TGTGCCAGCAGCCGCACTAGATTCCAAGAGACCCAGTACTTC. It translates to CASSRTRFQETQYF. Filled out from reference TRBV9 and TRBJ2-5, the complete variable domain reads DSGVTQTPKHLITATGQRVTLRCSPRSGDLSVYWYQQSLDQGLQFLIQYYNGEERAKGNILERFSAQQFPDLHSELNLSSLELGDSALYFCASSRTRFQETQYFGPGTRLLVL.

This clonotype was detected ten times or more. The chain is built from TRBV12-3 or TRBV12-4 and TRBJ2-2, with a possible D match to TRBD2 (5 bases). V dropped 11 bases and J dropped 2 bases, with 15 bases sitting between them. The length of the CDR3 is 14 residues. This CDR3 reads CAGRRGANTGELFF. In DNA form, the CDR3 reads TGTGCCGGTCGTCGGGGAGCCAACACCGGGGAGCTGTTTTTT.

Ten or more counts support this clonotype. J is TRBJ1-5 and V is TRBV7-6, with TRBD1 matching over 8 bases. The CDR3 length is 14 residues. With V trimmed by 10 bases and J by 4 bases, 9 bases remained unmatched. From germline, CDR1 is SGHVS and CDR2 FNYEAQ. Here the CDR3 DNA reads TGTGCCACAGCATCGGACAGGGTAAATCAGCCCCAGCATTTT. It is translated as CATASDRVNQPQHF.

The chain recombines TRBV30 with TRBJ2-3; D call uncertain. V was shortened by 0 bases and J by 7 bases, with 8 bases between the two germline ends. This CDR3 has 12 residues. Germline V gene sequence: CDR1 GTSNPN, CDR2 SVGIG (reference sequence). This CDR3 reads CAWSVDAYTQYF. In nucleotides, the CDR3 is TGTGCCTGGAGTGTAGATGCGTATACGCAGTATTTT. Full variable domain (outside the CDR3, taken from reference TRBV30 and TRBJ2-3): SQTIHQWPATLVQPVGSPLSLECTVEGTSNPNLYWYRQAAGRGLQLLFYSVGIGQISSEVPQNLSASRPQDRQFILSSKKLLLSDSGFYLCAWSVDAYTQYFGPGTRLTVL.

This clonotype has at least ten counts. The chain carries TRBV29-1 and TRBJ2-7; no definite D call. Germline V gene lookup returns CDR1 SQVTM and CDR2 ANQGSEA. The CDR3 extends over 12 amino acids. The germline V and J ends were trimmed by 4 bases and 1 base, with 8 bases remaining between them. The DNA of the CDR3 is TGCAGCGTTGGGGCCGTTTCCTACGAGCAGTACTTC. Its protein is CSVGAVSYEQYF.

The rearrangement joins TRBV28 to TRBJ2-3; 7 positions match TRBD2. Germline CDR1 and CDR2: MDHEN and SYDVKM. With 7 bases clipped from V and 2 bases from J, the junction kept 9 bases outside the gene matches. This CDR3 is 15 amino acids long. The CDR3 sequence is CASIPGGPPTDTQYF. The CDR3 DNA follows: TGTGCCAGCATACCGGGGGGACCCCCCACAGATACGCAGTATTTT.

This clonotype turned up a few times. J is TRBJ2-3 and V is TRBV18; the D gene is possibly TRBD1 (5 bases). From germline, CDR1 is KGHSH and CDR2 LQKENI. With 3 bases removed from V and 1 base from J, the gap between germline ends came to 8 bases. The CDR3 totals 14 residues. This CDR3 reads CASSPLQGTDTQYF. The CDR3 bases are TGTGCCAGCTCACCGCTACAGGGCACAGATACGCAGTATTTT.

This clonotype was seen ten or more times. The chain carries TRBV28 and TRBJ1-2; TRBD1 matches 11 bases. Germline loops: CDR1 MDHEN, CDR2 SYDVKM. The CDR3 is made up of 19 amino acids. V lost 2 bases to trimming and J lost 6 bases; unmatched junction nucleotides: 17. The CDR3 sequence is CASSLPGPFRDRGVHGYTF. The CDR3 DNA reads TGTGCCAGCAGTTTACCGGGACCATTTAGGGACAGGGGGGTTCATGGCTACACCTTC.

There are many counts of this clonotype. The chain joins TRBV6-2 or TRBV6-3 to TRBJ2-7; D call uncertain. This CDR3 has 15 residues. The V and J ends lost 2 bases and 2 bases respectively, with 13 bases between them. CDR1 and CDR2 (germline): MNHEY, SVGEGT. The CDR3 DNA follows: TGTGCCAGCAGTTACAGCCCCGCAGGCACCTACGAGCAGTACTTC. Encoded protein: CASSYSPAGTYEQYF.

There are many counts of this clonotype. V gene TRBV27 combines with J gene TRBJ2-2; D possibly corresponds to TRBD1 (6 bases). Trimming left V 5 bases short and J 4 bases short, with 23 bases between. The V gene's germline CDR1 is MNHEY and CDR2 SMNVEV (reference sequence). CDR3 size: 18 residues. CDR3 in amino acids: CASSPTRVQGQATGELFF. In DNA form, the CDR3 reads TGTGCCAGCAGTCCCACCCGGGTACAGGGCCAGGCCACCGGGGAGCTGTTTTTT.

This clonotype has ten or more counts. CDR3 residues: CASSTYTREQYF. The CDR3 nucleotides read TGTGCCAGCAGTACCTACACTCGCGAGCAGTACTTC. The chain carries TRBV12-3 or TRBV12-4 and TRBJ2-7; D call uncertain. V shed 5 bases and J shed 6 bases, with 11 bases lying between them. The CDR3 spans 12 residues.